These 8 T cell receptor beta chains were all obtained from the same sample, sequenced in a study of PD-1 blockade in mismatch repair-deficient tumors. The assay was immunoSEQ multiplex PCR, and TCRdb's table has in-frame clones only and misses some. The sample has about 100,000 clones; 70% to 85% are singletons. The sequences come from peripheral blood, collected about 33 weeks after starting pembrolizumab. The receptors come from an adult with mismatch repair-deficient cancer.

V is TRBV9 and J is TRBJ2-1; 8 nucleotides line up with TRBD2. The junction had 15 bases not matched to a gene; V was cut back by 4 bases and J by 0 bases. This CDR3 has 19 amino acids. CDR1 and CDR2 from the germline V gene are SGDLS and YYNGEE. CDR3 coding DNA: TGTGCCAGCAGCCCAGATATAGCGGGGATCCCCAGCTCCTACAATGAGCAGTTCTTC. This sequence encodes CASSPDIAGIPSSYNEQFF. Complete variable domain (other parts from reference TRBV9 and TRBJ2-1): DSGVTQTPKHLITATGQRVTLRCSPRSGDLSVYWYQQSLDQGLQFLIQYYNGEERAKGNILERFSAQQFPDLHSELNLSSLELGDSALYFCASSPDIAGIPSSYNEQFFGPGTRLTVL.

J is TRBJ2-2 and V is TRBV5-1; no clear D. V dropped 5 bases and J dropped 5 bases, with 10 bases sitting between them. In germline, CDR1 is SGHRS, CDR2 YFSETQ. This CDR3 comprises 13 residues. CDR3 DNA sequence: TGCGCCAGCAGTATACCGGCAACCGGGGAGCTGTTTTTT. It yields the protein CASSIPATGELFF.

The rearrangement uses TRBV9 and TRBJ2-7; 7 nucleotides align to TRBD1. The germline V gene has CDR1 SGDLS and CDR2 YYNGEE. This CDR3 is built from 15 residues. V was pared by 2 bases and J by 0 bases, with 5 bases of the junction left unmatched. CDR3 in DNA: TGTGCCAGCAGCGTCTCCGGGACAGTCTCCTACGAGCAGTACTTC. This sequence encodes CASSVSGTVSYEQYF.

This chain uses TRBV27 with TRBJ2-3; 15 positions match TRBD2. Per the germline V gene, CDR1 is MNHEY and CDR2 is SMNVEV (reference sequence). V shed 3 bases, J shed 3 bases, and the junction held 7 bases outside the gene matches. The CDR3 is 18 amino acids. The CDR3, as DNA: TGTGCCAGCAGTTTGGGACTAGCGGGAGGTTTTAGGACAGATACGCAGTATTTT. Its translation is CASSLGLAGGFRTDTQYF.

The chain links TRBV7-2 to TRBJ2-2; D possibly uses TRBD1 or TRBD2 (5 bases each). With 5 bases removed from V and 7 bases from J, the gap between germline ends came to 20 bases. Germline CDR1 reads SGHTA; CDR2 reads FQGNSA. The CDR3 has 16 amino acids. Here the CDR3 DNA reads TGTGCCAGCAGCAGAGCTACGCCGGGGACCAGCGGGGAGCTGTTTTTT. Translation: CASSRATPGTSGELFF. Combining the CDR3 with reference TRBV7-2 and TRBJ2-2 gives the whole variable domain GAGVSQSPSNKVTEKGKDVELRCDPISGHTALYWYRQSLGQGLEFLIYFQGNSAPDKSGLPSDRFSAERTGGSVSTLTIQRTQQEDSAVYLCASSRATPGTSGELFFGEGSRLTVL.

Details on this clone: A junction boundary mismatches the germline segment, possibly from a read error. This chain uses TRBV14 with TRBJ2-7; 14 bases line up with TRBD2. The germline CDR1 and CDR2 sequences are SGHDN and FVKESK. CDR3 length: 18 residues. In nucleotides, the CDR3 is TGTGCCAGCAGCCAAGATCGTCTTCGGGGACTAGCGGGAGACCACACGCGTTTC. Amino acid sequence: CASSQDRLRGLAGDHTRF.

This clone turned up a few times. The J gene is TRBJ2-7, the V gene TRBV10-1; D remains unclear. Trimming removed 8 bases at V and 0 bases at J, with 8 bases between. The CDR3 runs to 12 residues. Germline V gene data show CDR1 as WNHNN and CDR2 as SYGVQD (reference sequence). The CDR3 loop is CASGHDSYEQYF. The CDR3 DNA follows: TGCGCCAGCGGCCACGACTCCTACGAGCAGTACTTC.

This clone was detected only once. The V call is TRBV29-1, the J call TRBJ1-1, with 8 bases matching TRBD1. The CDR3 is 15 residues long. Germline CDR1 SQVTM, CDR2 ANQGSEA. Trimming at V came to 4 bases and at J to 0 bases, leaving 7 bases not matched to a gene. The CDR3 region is CSVVGTGAMNTEAFF. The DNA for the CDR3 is TGCAGCGTTGTTGGGACAGGAGCCATGAACACTGAAGCTTTCTTT.